This is a list of T cell receptor beta chains from one sample in a study of lymphopenia after photon versus proton radiotherapy. Profiled with immunoSEQ multiplex PCR; TCRdb holds only in-frame clones, not every one. Found here are fewer than 20,000 clones, roughly 90% of them singletons; the top ten hold approximately 1.5%. Sequencing was performed on peripheral blood, taken from a patient treated with photon-based radiotherapy. The source is a woman aged 40 to 49 with cholangiocarcinoma. CDR3s include the opening cysteine and the closing phenylalanine or tryptophan. D genes are given only for firm matches. Expanded clones are given a class, and other clones once, few, many or no size at all.

size: -; D: TRBD2; V: TRBV28; J: TRBJ2-7; DNA: TGTGCCAGCAGTCGACTAGCGGGAGGGGGGTACGAGCAGTACTTC; CDR3: CASSRLAGGGYEQYF
size: -; D: -; V: TRBV9; J: TRBJ2-3; DNA: TGTGCCAGCAGCGTAGAGGCGTTCAAGGATACATTCACAGATACGCAGTATTTT; CDR3: CASSVEAFKDTFTDTQYF
size: -; D: -; V: TRBV4-1; J: TRBJ1-1; DNA: TGCGCCAGCAGCCAAGGGTCAGGGAACACTGAAGCTTTCTTT; CDR3: CASSQGSGNTEAFF
size: -; D: -; V: TRBV6-6; J: TRBJ1-1; DNA: TGTGCCAGCAGTTACTCGGGGGGACGAAGCACTGAAGCTTTCTTT; CDR3: CASSYSGGRSTEAFF
size: -; D: -; V: TRBV27; J: TRBJ1-5; DNA: TGTGCCAGCAGACCCGGTTCCCAGAACAATCAGCCCCAGCATTTT; CDR3: CASRPGSQNNQPQHF
size: -; D: TRBD2; V: TRBV7-3; J: TRBJ2-1; DNA: TGTGCCAGCAGCCCTCCGGGGGGCAATGAGCAGTTCTTC; CDR3: CASSPPGGNEQFF
size: -; D: TRBD1; V: TRBV7-2; J: TRBJ2-2; DNA: TGTGCCAGCAGCTTTGGTCAGACAGGGAGGAACACCGGGGAGCTGTTTTTT; CDR3: CASSFGQTGRNTGELFF
size: -; D: -; V: TRBV7-3; J: TRBJ2-5; DNA: TGTGCCAGCAGCTCCGGGCCCAGCGGGGAGACCCAGTACTTC; CDR3: CASSSGPSGETQYF
size: -; D: -; V: TRBV25-1; J: TRBJ1-4; DNA: TGTGCCAGCAGTGAGTTAGAATTTGAAGAGGATGTGAGTGAAAAACTGTTTTTT; CDR3: CASSELEFEEDVSEKLFF
size: -; D: -; V: TRBV6-5; J: TRBJ1-2; DNA: TGTGCCATCCGGTCGACTAACTATGGCTACACCTTC; CDR3: CAIRSTNYGYTF
size: -; D: TRBD2; V: TRBV5-1; J: TRBJ2-1; DNA: TGCGCCAGCAGGCGATCACTAGCGGGGGGTCTCAATGAGCAGTTCTTC; CDR3: CASRRSLAGGLNEQFF
size: -; D: -; V: TRBV4-3; J: TRBJ1-2; DNA: TGCGCCAGCAGCCAAGATCCGGGGGCAAAAGGTGGCTACACCTTC; CDR3: CASSQDPGAKGGYTF
size: few; D: TRBD2; V: TRBV30; J: TRBJ2-1; DNA: TGTGCCTGGAGTGACCCCTTTGGACTAGCGAATGAGCAGTTCTTC; CDR3: CAWSDPFGLANEQFF
size: once; D: TRBD1; V: TRBV5-1; J: TRBJ1-1; DNA: TGCGCCAGCAGCCGCGACAGGGGGCAGGGCACTGAAGCTTTCTTT; CDR3: CASSRDRGQGTEAFF
size: -; D: -; V: TRBV5-1; J: TRBJ1-3; DNA: TGCGCCAGCAGCTTGGCCAGCTCTGGAAACACCATATATTTT; CDR3: CASSLASSGNTIYF
size: once; D: -; V: TRBV5-6; J: TRBJ2-7; DNA: TGTGCCAGCAGCTTGGGACAGTCCTACGAGCAGTACTTC; CDR3: CASSLGQSYEQYF
size: -; D: TRBD1; V: TRBV29-1; J: TRBJ1-2; DNA: TGCAGCGTTTGGTCCTACGGGGACAGCCTTAACTATGGCTACACCTTC; CDR3: CSVWSYGDSLNYGYTF
size: -; D: -; V: TRBV2; J: TRBJ1-5; DNA: TGTGCCAGCAGTCTACAGGGTGGTAGCAATCAGCCCCAGCATTTT; CDR3: CASSLQGGSNQPQHF
size: once; D: TRBD1; V: TRBV6-5; J: TRBJ1-4; DNA: TGTGCCAGCAGTTTAGGGCAGGGGGCTAATGAAAAACTGTTTTTT; CDR3: CASSLGQGANEKLFF
size: -; D: -; V: TRBV19; J: TRBJ2-7; DNA: TGTGCCAGTAGTCACGGGGTTACCTACGAGCAGTACTTC; CDR3: CASSHGVTYEQYF
size: -; D: -; V: TRBV7-2; J: TRBJ2-5; DNA: TGTGCCAGCAGCTTTCAGGGAGGAGAGACCCAGTACTTC; CDR3: CASSFQGGETQYF
size: -; D: -; V: TRBV19; J: TRBJ2-3; DNA: TGTGCCACCCGCCCTGAGTGGGGCACAGATACGCAGTATTTT; CDR3: CATRPEWGTDTQYF
size: once; D: -; V: TRBV6-5; J: TRBJ1-1; DNA: TGTGCCAGCAGTTATAGGGGCGCTGAAGCTTTCTTT; CDR3: CASSYRGAEAFF
size: -; D: TRBD2; V: TRBV10-3; J: TRBJ2-2; DNA: TGTGCCATCGCGGGGGGCGTGGGCGGGGAGCTGTTTTTT; CDR3: CAIAGGVGGELFF
size: -; D: -; V: TRBV2; J: TRBJ1-1; DNA: TGTGCCAGCACAGGGGACCCAGTCGGGCGCACTGAAGCTTTCTTT; CDR3: CASTGDPVGRTEAFF
size: -; D: -; V: TRBV11-3; J: TRBJ2-2; DNA: TGTGCCAGCAGCAGGAGGGGAACCGGGGAGCTGTTTTTT; CDR3: CASSRRGTGELFF
size: -; D: -; V: TRBV7-9; J: TRBJ2-2; DNA: TGTGCCAGCAGCCCCGCTAGGGGGAACACCGGGGAGCTGTTTTTT; CDR3: CASSPARGNTGELFF
size: -; D: TRBD1; V: TRBV28; J: TRBJ2-7; DNA: TGTGCCAGCAGTTTATGGCGGAGGGACAGGGGCTCCTACGAGCAGTACTTC; CDR3: CASSLWRRDRGSYEQYF
size: -; D: TRBD1; V: TRBV14; J: TRBJ2-1; DNA: TGTGCCAGCAGGATCACAGGGGGCGAGCAGTTCTTC; CDR3: CASRITGGEQFF
size: -; D: -; V: TRBV7-6; J: TRBJ2-1; DNA: TGTGCCAGCAGCTTAATTGGGGCGGGGAGCTACAATGAGCAGTTCTTC; CDR3: CASSLIGAGSYNEQFF
size: -; D: -; V: TRBV25-1; J: TRBJ2-2; DNA: TGTGCCAGCAGTGAATATAGCACCGGGGAGCTGTTTTTT; CDR3: CASSEYSTGELFF
size: -; D: -; V: TRBV10-3; J: TRBJ1-2; DNA: TGTGCCATCAGCAATCCCCCTAACTATGGCTACACCTTC; CDR3: CAISNPPNYGYTF
size: -; D: -; V: TRBV6-1; J: TRBJ1-5; DNA: TGTGCCAGCAGTGATCGGGGTAATCAGCCCCAGCATTTT; CDR3: CASSDRGNQPQHF
size: -; D: -; V: TRBV28; J: TRBJ2-7; DNA: TGTGCCAGCAGTTCCTCTCGGGGGGACACGCTGTACGAGCAGTACTTC; CDR3: CASSSSRGDTLYEQYF
size: -; D: TRBD2; V: TRBV6-9; J: TRBJ2-4; DNA: TGTGCCAGCAGTTATCGGCGACTAGCGGGAGCCAAAAACATTCAGTACTTC; CDR3: CASSYRRLAGAKNIQYF
size: -; D: TRBD2; V: TRBV5-1; J: TRBJ2-1; DNA: TGCGCCAGCAGCTTGGTGGGGACTAGCGGGGCGGGGGAGCAGTTCTTC; CDR3: CASSLVGTSGAGEQFF
size: -; D: TRBD2; V: TRBV7-8; J: TRBJ2-1; DNA: TGTGCCAGCAGGGGGACTAGCGGGAGGGCCATCGATGAGCAGTTCTTC; CDR3: CASRGTSGRAIDEQFF
size: -; D: TRBD1; V: TRBV5-3; J: TRBJ1-4; DNA: TGTGCCAGAAGCTCAGGGACAGAAACTAATGAAAAACTGTTTTTT; CDR3: CARSSGTETNEKLFF
size: once; D: -; V: TRBV9; J: TRBJ1-4; DNA: TGTGCCAGCAGCGTAGGGGGAGAGCAGGGGACCCGTTTGACTAATGAAAAACTGTTTTTT; CDR3: CASSVGGEQGTRLTNEKLFF
size: -; D: -; V: TRBV15; J: TRBJ1-1; DNA: TGTGCCACCAGCAGCGGCAAATACACTGAAGCTTTCTTT; CDR3: CATSSGKYTEAFF
size: -; D: -; V: TRBV7-8; J: TRBJ2-1; DNA: TGTGCCAGCAGCTTTTTGGCAGGCCCTACCTCCTACAATGAGCAGTTCTTC; CDR3: CASSFLAGPTSYNEQFF
size: -; D: -; V: TRBV5-1; J: TRBJ1-1; DNA: TGCGCCAGCAGCTTGTCAGGGTACACTGAAGCTTTCTTT; CDR3: CASSLSGYTEAFF
size: few; D: -; V: TRBV21-1; J: TRBJ1-4; DNA: TGTGCCAGCAGCCCATCCGGGACGGGAGAAAAACTGTTTTTT; CDR3: CASSPSGTGEKLFF
size: few; D: TRBD1; V: TRBV19; J: TRBJ2-5; DNA: TGTGCCAGTAGTATCCCCTTGGGACAGGGAACGGGAGAGACCCAGTACTTC; CDR3: CASSIPLGQGTGETQYF
size: -; D: TRBD2; V: TRBV7-3; J: TRBJ2-3; DNA: TGTGCCAGCAGCCCCGGGGGGGCCAGAGTTACGCAGTATTTT; CDR3: CASSPGGARVTQYF
size: -; D: -; V: TRBV19; J: TRBJ2-1; DNA: TGTGCCAGTAGTATAAGGGGGGCCACGAGCTCCTACAATGAGCAGTTCTTC; CDR3: CASSIRGATSSYNEQFF
size: -; D: TRBD1; V: TRBV6-6; J: TRBJ1-2; DNA: TGTGCCAGCAGTCGCGCCGGGACAGACTATGGCTACACCTTC; CDR3: CASSRAGTDYGYTF
size: -; D: -; V: TRBV6-5; J: TRBJ2-1; DNA: TGTGCCAGCAGCCGAACCCGGAATGAGCAGTTCTTC; CDR3: CASSRTRNEQFF
size: -; D: -; V: TRBV6-1; J: TRBJ2-5; DNA: TGTGCCAGCAGGGGACCGGACAGTCAAGAGACCCAGTACTTC; CDR3: CASRGPDSQETQYF
size: -; D: -; V: TRBV11-2; J: TRBJ2-7; DNA: TGTGCCAGCAGCTTAGAGGTCTGGGGGATGTACGAGCAGTACTTC; CDR3: CASSLEVWGMYEQYF
size: few; D: -; V: TRBV9; J: TRBJ2-2; DNA: TGTGCCAGTACCCACCTACAAACCGGGGAGCTGTTTTTT; CDR3: CASTHLQTGELFF
size: -; D: TRBD1; V: TRBV6-1; J: TRBJ2-7; DNA: TGTGCCAGCAGGAAAGACAGGGGGGGAACCTACGAGCAGTACTTC; CDR3: CASRKDRGGTYEQYF